This TCR beta chain comes out of a study of Graves' ophthalmopathy and Graves' hyperthyroidism. This CDR3 has 15 residues. Germline CDR1 KGHSH, CDR2 LQKENI. V was clipped by 2 bases and J by 3 bases, with 11 bases between them. In its sample, this clonotype was seen many times. Its matching antigen is unknown. Amplification of TCR beta CDR3 regions used RNA transcripts. HTBI primers were employed in first-round RT-PCR, then a second-round multiplex PCR followed. Via MiXCR, TCRdb re-called the multiplex PCR reads, giving one row per CDR3 protein. The sample lists approximately 330,000 distinct CDR3 sequences, 15% to 20% seen once, with about 12% in the top ten. Out of around 10 ml of fresh peripheral blood, PBMCs were obtained. Study results and limitations: In blood, most expanded thyroid clonotypes above 0.001 frequency were also detected.

Sequencing was carried out using peripheral blood. The chain couples TRBV18 to TRBJ1-5, with TRBD1 as a possible D gene (6 bases). The receptor's source is an adult man with Graves' ophthalmopathy. The CDR3 protein is CASSPSGTNNQPQHF. The CDR3 DNA follows: TGTGCCAGCTCACCAAGCGGGACAAACAATCAGCCCCAGCATTTT. The variable domain in full, completed from reference TRBV18 and TRBJ1-5, reads NAGVMQNPRHLVRRRGQEARLRCSPMKGHSHVYWYRQLPEEGLKFMVYLQKENIIDESGMPKERFSAEFPKEGPSILRIQQVVRGDSAAYFCASSPSGTNNQPQHFGDGTRLSIL.